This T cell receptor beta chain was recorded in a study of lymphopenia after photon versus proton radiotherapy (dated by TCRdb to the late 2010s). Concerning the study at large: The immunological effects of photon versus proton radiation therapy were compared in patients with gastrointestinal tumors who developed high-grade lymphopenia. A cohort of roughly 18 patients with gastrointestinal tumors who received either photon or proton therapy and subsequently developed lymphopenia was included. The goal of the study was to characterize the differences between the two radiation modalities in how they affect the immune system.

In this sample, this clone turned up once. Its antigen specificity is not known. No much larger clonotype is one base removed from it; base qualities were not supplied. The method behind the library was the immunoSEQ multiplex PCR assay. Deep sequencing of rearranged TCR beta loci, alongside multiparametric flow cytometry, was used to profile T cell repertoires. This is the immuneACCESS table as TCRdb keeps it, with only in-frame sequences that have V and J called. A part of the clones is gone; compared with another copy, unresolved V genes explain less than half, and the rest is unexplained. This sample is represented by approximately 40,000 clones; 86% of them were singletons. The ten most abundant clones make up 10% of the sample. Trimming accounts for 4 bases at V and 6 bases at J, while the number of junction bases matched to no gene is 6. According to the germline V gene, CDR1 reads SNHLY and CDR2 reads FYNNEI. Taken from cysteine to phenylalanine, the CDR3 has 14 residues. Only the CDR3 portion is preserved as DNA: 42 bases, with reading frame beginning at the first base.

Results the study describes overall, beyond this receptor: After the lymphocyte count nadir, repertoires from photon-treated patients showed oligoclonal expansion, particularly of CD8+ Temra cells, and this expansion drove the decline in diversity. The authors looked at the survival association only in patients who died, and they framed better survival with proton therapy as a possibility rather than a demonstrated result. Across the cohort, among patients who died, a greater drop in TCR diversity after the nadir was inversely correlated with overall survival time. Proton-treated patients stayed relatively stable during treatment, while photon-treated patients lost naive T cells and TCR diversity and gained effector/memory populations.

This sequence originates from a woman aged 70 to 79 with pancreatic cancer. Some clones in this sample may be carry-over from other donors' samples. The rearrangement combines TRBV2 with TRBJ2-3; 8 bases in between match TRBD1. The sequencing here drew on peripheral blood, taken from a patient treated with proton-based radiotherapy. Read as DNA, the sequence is TGTGCCAGCAGTGCGGGCAGGGGGCGTGATACGCAGTATTTT. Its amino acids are CASSAGRGRDTQYF. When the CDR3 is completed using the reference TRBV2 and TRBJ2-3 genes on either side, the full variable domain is EPEVTQTPSHQVTQMGQEVILRCVPISNHLYFYWYRQILGQKVEFLVSFYNNEISEKSEIFDDQFSVERPDGSNFTLKIRSTKLEDSAMYFCASSAGRGRDTQYFGPGTRLTVL.